These 31 T cell receptor beta chains were all obtained from the same sample, sequenced in a study of blood T cell repertoires in COVID-19. Using immunoSEQ multiplex PCR, the repertoire was profiled, and TCRdb retains in-frame clones only, with some absent. The sample consists of roughly 70,000 clones, roughly nine tenths of them appearing once. Sample: peripheral blood. The receptors were sampled from a man aged 45-60 years with acute or convalescent COVID-19.

This rearrangement joins TRBV28 to TRBJ1-2, with TRBD1 matching over 8 bases. Trimming removed 5 bases from V and 5 bases from J; junction bases left unmatched: 10. The CDR3 runs 15 residues. Germline-derived CDR1 and CDR2 are MDHEN and SYDVKM. The CDR3 loop reads CASSPPRTGTYGYTF. The CDR3 region has the DNA TGTGCCAGCAGTCCCCCCCGGACAGGGACTTATGGCTACACCTTC.

The chain links TRBV7-2 to TRBJ1-3; D is uncertain. Trimming removed 3 bases at V and 4 bases at J, with 4 bases between. This CDR3 has 12 amino acids. Germline values: CDR1 SGHTA, CDR2 FQGNSA. The DNA for the CDR3 is TGTGCCAGCAGCTTCTACGGAAACACCATATATTTT. Residues: CASSFYGNTIYF.

This rearrangement joins TRBV16 to TRBJ1-1; D is unresolved. The CDR3 length is 13 residues. Trimming pared 1 base from V and 5 bases from J, leaving 8 bases between. In germline, CDR1 is KGHSY, CDR2 FQNENV. The CDR3 DNA reads TGTGCCAGCAGCCAATACCCCGGGACTGAAGCTTTCTTT. The encoded protein is CASSQYPGTEAFF.

The chain carries TRBV27 and TRBJ2-1; maybe TRBD1 (6 bases). Germline V gene sequence: CDR1 MNHEY, CDR2 SMNVEV (reference sequence). CDR3 length equals 14 residues. V was cut by 6 bases and J by 4 bases, with 13 bases left in between. In DNA form, the CDR3 reads TGTGCCAGCAGGTACGGGACACAATACAATGAGCAGTTCTTC. It codes for CASRYGTQYNEQFF.

This chain uses TRBV2 with TRBJ2-3; possibly TRBD1 for D (5 bases). The CDR3 has 13 residues. Germline V lookup: CDR1 SNHLY, CDR2 FYNNEI. The V and J ends lost 7 bases and 2 bases respectively, with 10 bases between them. CDR3 DNA sequence: TGTGCCAGCACTAGACAGACCACAGATACGCAGTATTTT. Translating gives CASTRQTTDTQYF.

In its sample, this clone was seen once. The chain is built from TRBV4-2 and TRBJ1-4; D possibly corresponds to TRBD1 (5 bases). CDR1 is LGHNA and CDR2 is YNFKEQ in the germline V gene. The CDR3 covers 13 residues. The ends were cut back, 6 bases at V and 7 bases at J, with 12 bases in the middle. The CDR3 sequence: CASSQTGGEKLFF. The CDR3 coding sequence is TGTGCCAGCAGTCAAACCGGGGGTGAAAAACTGTTTTTT.

The chain combines TRBV5-1 with TRBJ2-1, with D perhaps TRBD2 (5 bases). The V and J ends lost 4 bases and 7 bases respectively, with 9 bases between them. Germline loops: CDR1 SGHRS, CDR2 YFSETQ. The CDR3 loop spans 12 amino acids. The DNA of the CDR3 is TGCGCCAGCAGCCTCGGGGAAAATGAGCAGTTCTTC. This translates into CASSLGENEQFF.

The chain joins TRBV7-2 to TRBJ2-2; D is perhaps TRBD1 (6 bases). Trimming pared 3 bases from V and 4 bases from J, leaving 18 bases between. Per the germline V gene, CDR1 is SGHTA and CDR2 is FQGNSA. There are 17 residues in the CDR3. The CDR3 region is CASSLVPTGTGTGELFF. In DNA, the CDR3 is TGTGCCAGCAGCTTGGTCCCTACAGGGACGGGCACCGGGGAGCTGTTTTTT.

This sequence joins TRBV13 and TRBJ2-1; tentative D call: TRBD2 (6 bases). Per germline, CDR1 PRHDT and CDR2 FYEKMQ (reference sequence). CDR3 size: 14 residues. Trimming shortened V by 5 bases and J by 4 bases, and 12 bases separated the two germline ends. The CDR3 DNA follows: TGTGCCAGCAGCCCCAGGACTATTTACAATGAGCAGTTCTTC. Protein sequence: CASSPRTIYNEQFF.

This rearrangement joins TRBV7-9 to TRBJ2-3; a possible D gene is TRBD1 (6 bases). Per germline, CDR1 SEHNR and CDR2 FQNEAQ (reference sequence). Trimming removed 1 base at V and 2 bases at J, with 10 bases between. This CDR3 has 15 residues. As DNA, the CDR3 is TGTGCCAGCAGCTTAGGAACAGGGAACACAGATACGCAGTATTTT. Its protein is CASSLGTGNTDTQYF.

This clone was observed a handful of times. The chain combines TRBV4-3 with TRBJ1-5, with D maybe TRBD1 (5 bases). The germline V and J ends were trimmed by 0 bases and 5 bases, with 17 bases remaining between them. Germline CDR1 reads LGHNA; CDR2 reads YSLEER. The CDR3 has 17 residues. CDR3 sequence: CASSQDFTGLGDQPQHF. DNA for the CDR3: TGCGCCAGCAGCCAAGATTTTACAGGCTTAGGGGATCAGCCCCAGCATTTT.

This rearrangement joins TRBV5-1 to TRBJ1-3, with D unresolved. The germline V gene has CDR1 SGHRS and CDR2 YFSETQ. Deletions cut 0 bases from V and 0 bases from J, with 13 bases between. CDR3 length equals 17 residues. CDR3 sequence (DNA): TGCGCCAGCAGCTTGGAAGGCAGGCAACGCTCTGGAAACACCATATATTTT. Translation gives CASSLEGRQRSGNTIYF.

This chain joins TRBV19 and TRBJ1-5; D gene ambiguous. The CDR3 is made up of 12 amino acids. In germline, CDR1 is LNHDA, CDR2 SQIVND (reference sequence). V was pared by 3 bases and J by 2 bases, with 2 bases between. As DNA, the CDR3 is TGTGCCAGTAGTATCGGCAATCAGCCCCAGCATTTT. Residues: CASSIGNQPQHF. The complete variable domain, with remaining parts taken from reference TRBV19 and TRBJ1-5, reads DGGITQSPKYLFRKEGQNVTLSCEQNLNHDAMYWYRQDPGQGLRLIYYSQIVNDFQKGDIAEGYSVSREKKESFPLTVTSAQKNPTAFYLCASSIGNQPQHFGDGTRLSIL.

The rearrangement joins TRBV6-6 to TRBJ1-3; D is ambiguous. The CDR3 extends over 16 amino acids. V gave up 0 bases and J gave up 4 bases, with 13 bases separating them. Germline V CDR1 and CDR2: MNHNY, SVGAGI (reference sequence). The CDR3 coding sequence is TGTGCCAGCAGTTACTCGTGGAGAGAACAAGGAAACACCATATATTTT. This translates into CASSYSWREQGNTIYF.

This clone showed up just a few times. The chain joins TRBV27 to TRBJ1-6; weak D call: TRBD1 (6 bases). Trimming took 1 base from V and 4 from J, leaving 11 bases between them. This CDR3 contains 16 residues. Germline V CDR1 and CDR2: MNHEY, SMNVEV (reference sequence). CDR3: CASSLWPGHYNSPLHF. CDR3 DNA sequence: TGTGCCAGCAGTTTATGGCCGGGACATTATAATTCACCCCTCCACTTT.

This sequence joins TRBV5-1 and TRBJ2-1; 7 bases match TRBD2. With V trimmed by 0 bases and J by 4 bases, 4 bases remained unmatched. This CDR3 has 15 amino acids. Germline-derived CDR1 and CDR2 are SGHRS and YFSETQ. The CDR3 reads CASSLGLAVYNEQFF. The CDR3 region has the DNA TGCGCCAGCAGCTTGGGGCTAGCGGTGTACAATGAGCAGTTCTTC.

The genes are TRBV7-9 and TRBJ2-3, with no clear D. CDR1 and CDR2 (germline): SEHNR, FQNEAQ (reference sequence). Trimming cost V 1 base and J 4 bases, with 6 bases left between them. CDR3 size: 13 residues. In DNA form, the CDR3 reads TGTGCCAGCAGCTTAGGGGCAGCAGATACGCAGTATTTT. Its translation is CASSLGAADTQYF.

V usage is TRBV5-1 and J usage is TRBJ2-1; D is perhaps TRBD1 (6 bases). Per germline, CDR1 SGHRS and CDR2 YFSETQ. Trimming stripped 4 bases from V and 8 bases from J, with 19 bases between. The CDR3 covers 15 residues. The CDR3 sequence: CASSGAGTIVHEQFF. CDR3 nucleotides: TGCGCCAGCAGCGGCGCCGGGACAATAGTTCATGAGCAGTTCTTC.

This sequence joins TRBV6-5 and TRBJ2-7; D is possibly TRBD2 (6 bases). This CDR3 contains 14 residues. Germline CDR1 MNHEY, CDR2 SVGAGI. The ends were cut back, 0 bases at V and 6 bases at J, with 12 bases in the middle. CDR3 loop: CASSYSMRGGEQYV. CDR3 nucleotides: TGTGCCAGCAGTTACTCGATGCGGGGTGGCGAGCAGTACGTC.

The rearrangement links TRBV9 to TRBJ2-7, with a tentative D call TRBD1 (6 bases). The CDR3 length is 13 residues. Germline V CDR1 and CDR2: SGDLS, YYNGEE. The V end was cut by 4 bases, the J end by 0 bases, with 8 bases between. CDR3 protein: CASSTGPSYEQYF. CDR3 DNA: TGTGCCAGCAGCACAGGGCCCTCCTACGAGCAGTACTTC.

V usage is TRBV19 and J usage is TRBJ2-5; 11 bases are shared with TRBD1. Germline V gene sequence: CDR1 LNHDA, CDR2 SQIVND (reference sequence). The CDR3 loop spans 16 amino acids. V was pared by 5 bases and J by 4 bases, with 9 bases of the junction left unmatched. The CDR3 bases are TGTGCCAGTAGTCCTCCGGGACAGGGGGTGGGAGAGACCCAGTACTTC. Protein sequence: CASSPPGQGVGETQYF.

This sequence joins TRBV4-1 and TRBJ2-3, with D possibly TRBD2 on 7 matching bases. Trimming pared 0 bases from V and 2 bases from J, leaving 12 bases between. Germline V gene sequence: CDR1 MGHRA, CDR2 YSYEKL. CDR3 length equals 16 residues. The CDR3 protein is CASSQERGGYTDTQYF. For the CDR3, the DNA is TGCGCCAGCAGCCAAGAAAGGGGGGGATACACAGATACGCAGTATTTT.

The chain combines TRBV2 with TRBJ2-1, with 12 bases identical to TRBD2. With 1 base clipped from V and 9 bases from J, the junction kept 4 bases outside the gene matches. There are 15 residues in the CDR3. Germline V CDR1 and CDR2: SNHLY, FYNNEI. In DNA form, the CDR3 reads TGTGCCAGCAGTGAAGGGCGACTAGCGGGAGTTGAGCAGTTCTTC. Protein sequence: CASSEGRLAGVEQFF.

This clone has a single count. The V gene is TRBV2, the J gene TRBJ2-1; 8 nucleotides match TRBD2. Germline trimming cut 6 bases from V and 3 bases from J; bases unmatched to any gene: 10. The germline CDR1 and CDR2 sequences are SNHLY and FYNNEI. This CDR3 has 16 residues. In nucleotides, the CDR3 is TGTGCCAGCAGGGTCCCAGGACTAGCATTCTACAATGAGCAGTTCTTC. Translated, it gives CASRVPGLAFYNEQFF.

This chain connects TRBV7-3 to TRBJ2-2, with D unclear. The V gene lost 0 bases and the J gene lost 6 bases, with 11 bases spanning the gap. This CDR3 comprises 15 residues. The germline V gene encodes CDR1 SGHTA and CDR2 FQGTGA. CDR3 sequence (DNA): TGTGCCAGCAGCTTAACCCCCTCCTCGTCCGGGGAGCTGTTTTTT. Protein product: CASSLTPSSSGELFF.

The rearrangement links TRBV28 to TRBJ2-3; 8 bases are shared with TRBD1. There are 15 residues in the CDR3. With V trimmed by 4 bases and J by 0 bases, 3 bases remained unmatched. Germline CDR1 MDHEN, CDR2 SYDVKM. Written as DNA, the CDR3 is TGTGCCAGCAGTTATAGGGACAGGAGCACAGATACGCAGTATTTT. Its protein is CASSYRDRSTDTQYF.

This chain uses TRBV7-9 with TRBJ2-1, with 8 bases fitting TRBD2. Germline V gene data show CDR1 as SEHNR and CDR2 as FQNEAQ (reference sequence). The CDR3 is 16 residues long. J gave up 2 bases and V 6 bases, and 9 bases lay outside the gene matches. CDR3 bases: TGTGCCAGCAGTCAAAAGCGGGAGATCACCTACAATGAGCAGTTCTTC. Its protein is CASSQKREITYNEQFF.

The rearrangement links TRBV5-4 to TRBJ2-3; TRBD1 is a possible D gene (5 bases). V lost 2 bases to trimming and J lost 3 bases, with 7 bases between them. This CDR3 has 13 residues. Germline CDR1 is SGHNT and CDR2 is YYREEE (reference sequence). CDR3: CASSFKGTDTQYF. The CDR3 DNA is TGTGCCAGCAGCTTCAAGGGGACAGATACGCAGTATTTT.

The V gene is TRBV24-1, the J gene TRBJ2-1; 8 bases agree with TRBD1. CDR1 and CDR2 from the germline V gene are KGHDR and SFDVKD. This CDR3 spans 14 amino acids. J was trimmed by 8 bases and V by 3 bases; bases with no gene match: 5. The CDR3 is CATSDVQGADEQFF. The CDR3 nucleotides are TGTGCCACCAGTGATGTCCAGGGGGCGGATGAGCAGTTCTTC.

This chain connects TRBV28 to TRBJ2-7; a weak D match, TRBD1 (6 bases). V lost 2 bases, J lost 2 bases, and 10 bases lay in between. CDR1 and CDR2 from the germline V gene are MDHEN and SYDVKM. The CDR3 contains 14 residues. The CDR3 loop reads CASSLQGQAYEQYF. The CDR3 DNA is TGTGCCAGCAGTTTACAGGGACAAGCCTACGAGCAGTACTTC.

CDR3 bases: TGTGCCAGCAGTTTGATAGGGGGCAATTCACCCCTCCACTTT. Its translation: CASSLIGGNSPLHF. V usage is TRBV28 and J usage is TRBJ1-6, with TRBD1 matching 7 bases. The CDR3 is 14 residues long. Germline V CDR1 and CDR2: MDHEN, SYDVKM. V shed 3 bases, J shed 7 bases, and the junction held 3 bases outside the gene matches.